The next 9 T cell receptor beta chains were all read from a single sample in a study of blood T cell repertoires in COVID-19 (dated by TCRdb to between 2020 and 2021). The library was built by means of the immunoSEQ multiplex PCR assay. TCRdb took over this immuneACCESS table, retaining in-frame rearrangements with V and J assigned. Such tables are incomplete; in checked studies, under half of the missing clones stem from an unresolved V gene, and the remainder is unexplained. Here the sample has some 200,000 clones; 94% occur a single time. Of the sample, 0.76% falls within the top ten clones. The specimen was peripheral blood. Receptors were obtained from a man aged 25 to 45 with COVID-19, enrolled during active disease.

Note on this clone: Additional DNA sequences in this sample encode the identical CDR3. V is TRBV18 and J is TRBJ2-5, with 7 bases matching TRBD1. Trimming took 6 bases from V and 2 from J; bases not matched to a gene: 3. The V gene's germline CDR1 is KGHSH and CDR2 LQKENI. The CDR3 covers 13 residues. CDR3 region: CASSPGQQETQYF. In nucleotides, the CDR3 is TGTGCCAGCTCCCCGGGACAGCAAGAGACCCAGTACTTC.

The chain recombines TRBV9 with TRBJ2-1; possibly TRBD2 for D (5 bases). CDR3 length: 16 residues. V was trimmed by 3 bases and J by 0 bases, leaving 13 bases between them. CDR1 SGDLS and CDR2 YYNGEE come from the germline V gene. CDR3 sequence (DNA): TGTGCCAGCAGCGCCCTAGTAGGAGGCTCCTACAATGAGCAGTTCTTC. Translated: CASSALVGGSYNEQFF.

The V gene is TRBV18, the J gene TRBJ1-1; a possible D gene is TRBD1 (5 bases). Per the germline V gene, CDR1 is KGHSH and CDR2 is LQKENI. CDR3 size: 15 residues. Trimming took 5 bases from V and 0 from J, leaving 13 bases between them. CDR3 sequence: CASSELGLMNTEAFF. The CDR3 DNA sequence: TGTGCCAGCTCAGAATTGGGGCTAATGAACACTGAAGCTTTCTTT.

This chain uses TRBV29-1 with TRBJ1-5, with 9 bases aligning to TRBD1. With 4 bases clipped from V and 7 bases from J, the junction kept 8 bases outside the gene matches. Germline V lookup: CDR1 SQVTM, CDR2 ANQGSEA. The CDR3 has 14 residues. The CDR3: CSVGGTGWDQPQHF. In DNA form, the CDR3 reads TGCAGCGTTGGGGGGACAGGGTGGGACCAGCCCCAGCATTTT.

The rearrangement uses TRBV27 and TRBJ2-5, with a weak D call TRBD2 (7 bases). The CDR3 has 14 amino acids. Germline V gene data show CDR1 as MNHEY and CDR2 as SMNVEV (reference sequence). Trimming took off 5 bases at V and 5 bases at J, with 15 bases between the two ends. CDR3 nucleotides: TGTGCCAGCAGTCCCAACAGGGAGGGCGAGACCCAGTACTTC. Translation: CASSPNREGETQYF.

The V gene is TRBV3-1 (or the pseudogene TRBV3-2), the J gene TRBJ2-3; D remains unclear. Germline V lookup: CDR1 LGHDT, CDR2 YNNKEL (reference sequence). The V end was cut by 0 bases, the J end by 4 bases, with 5 bases between. This CDR3 contains 13 residues. CDR3 residues: CASSQDIPDTQYF. CDR3 DNA sequence: TGTGCCAGCAGCCAAGATATCCCAGATACGCAGTATTTT.

The chain joins TRBV5-1 to TRBJ2-4, with D possibly matching TRBD2 (5 bases). V was shortened by 0 bases and J by 6 bases, with 16 bases between the two germline ends. Germline-derived CDR1 and CDR2 are SGHRS and YFSETQ. CDR3 size: 16 residues. The DNA for the CDR3 is TGCGCCAGCAGCTTGGCCGACACGGGGTCGGGAAACATTCAGTACTTC. Amino acids: CASSLADTGSGNIQYF.

This chain links TRBV5-1 with TRBJ2-1, with 8 bases identical to TRBD2. This CDR3 contains 16 residues. The junction had 7 bases not matched to a gene; V was cut back by 4 bases and J by 1 base. Per germline, CDR1 SGHRS and CDR2 YFSETQ. CDR3 nucleotide sequence: TGCGCCAGCAGCCCGGGAGGCGGGGGGTCCTACAATGAGCAGTTCTTC. This codes for CASSPGGGGSYNEQFF.

The CDR3 coding sequence is TGTGCCAGCAGCTTGGGAGCAGGTCCCTACAATGAGCAGTTCTTC. Translation: CASSLGAGPYNEQFF. This chain connects TRBV5-6 to TRBJ2-1; D gene unclear. This CDR3 spans 15 amino acids. The ends were cut back, 0 bases at V and 2 bases at J, with 9 bases in the middle. Germline values: CDR1 SGHDT, CDR2 YYEEEE.